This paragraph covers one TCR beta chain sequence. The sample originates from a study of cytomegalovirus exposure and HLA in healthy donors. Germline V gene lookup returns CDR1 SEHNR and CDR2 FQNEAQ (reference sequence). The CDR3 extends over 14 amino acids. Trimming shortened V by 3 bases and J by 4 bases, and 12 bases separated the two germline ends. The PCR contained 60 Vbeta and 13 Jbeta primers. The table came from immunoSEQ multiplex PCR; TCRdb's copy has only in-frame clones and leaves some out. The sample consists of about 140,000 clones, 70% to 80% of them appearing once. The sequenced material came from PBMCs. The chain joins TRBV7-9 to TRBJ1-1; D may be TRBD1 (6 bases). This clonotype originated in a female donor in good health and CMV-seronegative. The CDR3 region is CASSFGQSTTEAFF. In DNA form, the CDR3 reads TGTGCCAGCAGCTTCGGACAGTCGACCACTGAAGCTTTCTTT.